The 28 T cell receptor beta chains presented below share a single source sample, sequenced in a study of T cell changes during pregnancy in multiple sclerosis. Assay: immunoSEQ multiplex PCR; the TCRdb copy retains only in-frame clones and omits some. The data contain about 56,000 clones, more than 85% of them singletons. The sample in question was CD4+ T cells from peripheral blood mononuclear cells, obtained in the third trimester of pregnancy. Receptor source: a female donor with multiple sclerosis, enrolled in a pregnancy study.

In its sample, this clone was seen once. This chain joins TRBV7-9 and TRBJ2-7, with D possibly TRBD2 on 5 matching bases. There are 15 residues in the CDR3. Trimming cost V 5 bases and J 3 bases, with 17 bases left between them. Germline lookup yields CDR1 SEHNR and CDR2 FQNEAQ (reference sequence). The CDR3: CASSPASGVDYEQYF. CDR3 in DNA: TGTGCCAGCAGCCCCGCGTCCGGGGTTGACTACGAGCAGTACTTC.

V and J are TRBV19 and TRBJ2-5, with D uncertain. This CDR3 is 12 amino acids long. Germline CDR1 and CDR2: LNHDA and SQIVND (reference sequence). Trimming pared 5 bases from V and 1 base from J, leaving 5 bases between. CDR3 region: CASSSRQETQYF. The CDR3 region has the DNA TGTGCCAGTAGTTCGCGCCAAGAGACCCAGTACTTC. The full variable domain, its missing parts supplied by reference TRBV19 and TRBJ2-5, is DGGITQSPKYLFRKEGQNVTLSCEQNLNHDAMYWYRQDPGQGLRLIYYSQIVNDFQKGDIAEGYSVSREKKESFPLTVTSAQKNPTAFYLCASSSRQETQYFGPGTRLLVL.

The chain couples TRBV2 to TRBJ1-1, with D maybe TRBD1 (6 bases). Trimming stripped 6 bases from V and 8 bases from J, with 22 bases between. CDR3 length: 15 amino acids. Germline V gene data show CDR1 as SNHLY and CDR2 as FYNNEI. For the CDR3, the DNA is TGTGCCAGCAGGGGGACACAGGGAGTGATCCCCGAAGCTTTCTTT. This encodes CASRGTQGVIPEAFF.

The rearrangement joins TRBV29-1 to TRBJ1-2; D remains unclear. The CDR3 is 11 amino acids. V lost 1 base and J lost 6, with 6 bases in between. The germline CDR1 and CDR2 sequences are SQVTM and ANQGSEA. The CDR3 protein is CSVEVVDGYTF. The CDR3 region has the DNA TGCAGCGTTGAAGTAGTTGATGGCTACACCTTC.

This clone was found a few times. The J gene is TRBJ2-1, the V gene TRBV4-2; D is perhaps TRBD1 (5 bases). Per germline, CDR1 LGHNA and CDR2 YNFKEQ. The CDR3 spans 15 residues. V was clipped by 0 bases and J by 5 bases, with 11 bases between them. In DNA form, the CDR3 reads TGTGCCAGCAGCCAAGATGGGGCCGGTGACAATGAGCAGTTCTTC. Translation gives CASSQDGAGDNEQFF.

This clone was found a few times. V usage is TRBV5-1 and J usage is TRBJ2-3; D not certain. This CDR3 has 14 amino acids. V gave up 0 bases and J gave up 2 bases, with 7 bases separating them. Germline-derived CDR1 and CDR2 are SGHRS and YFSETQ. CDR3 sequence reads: CASSLAEPTDTQYF. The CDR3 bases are TGCGCCAGCAGCTTGGCGGAGCCCACAGATACGCAGTATTTT.

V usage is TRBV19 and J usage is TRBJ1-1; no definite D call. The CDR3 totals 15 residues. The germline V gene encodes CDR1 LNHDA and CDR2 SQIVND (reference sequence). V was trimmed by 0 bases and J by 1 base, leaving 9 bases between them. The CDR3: CASSIEGRQNTEAFF. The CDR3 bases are TGTGCCAGTAGTATAGAGGGCAGACAGAACACTGAAGCTTTCTTT.

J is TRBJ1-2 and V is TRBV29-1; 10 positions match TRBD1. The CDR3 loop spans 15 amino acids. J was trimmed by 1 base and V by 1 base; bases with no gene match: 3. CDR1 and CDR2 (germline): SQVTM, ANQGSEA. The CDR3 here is CSVEATGGGNYGYTF. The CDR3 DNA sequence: TGCAGCGTTGAAGCGACAGGGGGCGGTAACTATGGCTACACCTTC.

CDR3 bases: TGCGCCAGCAGGGAGACAGACTCCTACGAGCAGTACTTC. Protein: CASRETDSYEQYF. The chain is built from TRBV10-2 and TRBJ2-7; weak D call: TRBD1 (5 bases). Germline V gene lookup returns CDR1 WSHSY and CDR2 SAAADI. The CDR3 loop spans 13 amino acids. Trimming took 6 bases from V and 0 from J, leaving 9 bases between them.

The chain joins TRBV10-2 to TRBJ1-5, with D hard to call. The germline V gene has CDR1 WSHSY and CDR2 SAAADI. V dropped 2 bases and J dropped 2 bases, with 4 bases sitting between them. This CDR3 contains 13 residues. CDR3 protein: CASSETGNQPQHF. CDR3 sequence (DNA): TGCGCCAGCAGTGAGACAGGCAATCAGCCCCAGCATTTT.

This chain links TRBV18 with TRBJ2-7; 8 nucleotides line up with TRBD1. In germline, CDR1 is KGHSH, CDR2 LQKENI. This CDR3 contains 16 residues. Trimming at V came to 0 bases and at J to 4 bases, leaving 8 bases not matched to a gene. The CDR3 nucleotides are TGTGCCAGCTCACCACCGACAGGGGAAAGTGGGTACGAGCAGTACTTC. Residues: CASSPPTGESGYEQYF.

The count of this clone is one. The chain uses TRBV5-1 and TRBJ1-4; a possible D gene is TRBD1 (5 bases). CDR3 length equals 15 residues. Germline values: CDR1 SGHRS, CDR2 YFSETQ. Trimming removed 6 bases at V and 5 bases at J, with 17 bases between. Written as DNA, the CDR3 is TGCGCCAGCACCGCGACAACTGGGGGGAATGAAAAACTGTTTTTT. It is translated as CASTATTGGNEKLFF.

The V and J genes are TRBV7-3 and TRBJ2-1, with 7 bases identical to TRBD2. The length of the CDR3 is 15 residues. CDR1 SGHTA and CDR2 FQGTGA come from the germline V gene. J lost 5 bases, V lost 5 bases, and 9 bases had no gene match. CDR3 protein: CASSLGSAGHNEQFF. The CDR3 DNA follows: TGTGCCAGCAGCCTAGGCTCAGCGGGGCACAATGAGCAGTTCTTC.

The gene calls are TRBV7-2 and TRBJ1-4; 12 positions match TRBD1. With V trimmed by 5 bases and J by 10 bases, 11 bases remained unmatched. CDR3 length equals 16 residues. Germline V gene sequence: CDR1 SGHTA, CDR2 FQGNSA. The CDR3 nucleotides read TGTGCCAGCAGCCCAGGGACAGGGGGCGAAGGAGGAAAACTGTTTTTT. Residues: CASSPGTGGEGGKLFF. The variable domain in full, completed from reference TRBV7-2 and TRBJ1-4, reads GAGVSQSPSNKVTEKGKDVELRCDPISGHTALYWYRQSLGQGLEFLIYFQGNSAPDKSGLPSDRFSAERTGGSVSTLTIQRTQQEDSAVYLCASSPGTGGEGGKLFFGSGTQLSVL.

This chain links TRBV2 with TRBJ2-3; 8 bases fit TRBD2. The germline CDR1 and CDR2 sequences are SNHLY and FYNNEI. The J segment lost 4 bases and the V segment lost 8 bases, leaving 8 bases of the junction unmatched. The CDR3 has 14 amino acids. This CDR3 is CASGDGRAPDTQYF. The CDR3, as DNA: TGTGCCAGCGGAGACGGGAGGGCCCCAGATACGCAGTATTTT.

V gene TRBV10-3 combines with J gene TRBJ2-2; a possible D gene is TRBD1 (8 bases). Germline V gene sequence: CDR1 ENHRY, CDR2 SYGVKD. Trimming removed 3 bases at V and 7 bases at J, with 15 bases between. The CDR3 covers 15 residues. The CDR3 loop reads CAISDNRGRVGELFF. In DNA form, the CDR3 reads TGTGCCATCAGTGATAACAGGGGGAGGGTCGGGGAGCTGTTTTTT.

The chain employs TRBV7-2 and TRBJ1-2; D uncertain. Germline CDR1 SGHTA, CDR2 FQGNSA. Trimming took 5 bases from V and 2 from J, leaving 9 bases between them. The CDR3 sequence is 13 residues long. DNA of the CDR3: TGTGCCAGCAGCACCCGGGAAAACTATGGCTACACCTTC. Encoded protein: CASSTRENYGYTF.

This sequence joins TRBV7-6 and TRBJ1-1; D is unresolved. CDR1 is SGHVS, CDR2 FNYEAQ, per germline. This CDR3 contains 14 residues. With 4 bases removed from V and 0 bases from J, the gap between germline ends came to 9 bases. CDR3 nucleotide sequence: TGTGCCAGCAGCTCCCCCGGGATGAACACTGAAGCTTTCTTT. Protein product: CASSSPGMNTEAFF.

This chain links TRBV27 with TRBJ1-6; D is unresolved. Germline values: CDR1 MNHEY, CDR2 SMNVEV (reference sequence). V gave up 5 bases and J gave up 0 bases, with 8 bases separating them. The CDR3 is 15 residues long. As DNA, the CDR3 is TGTGCCAGCAGTCAGCAGGTCTCCTATAATTCACCCCTCCACTTT. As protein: CASSQQVSYNSPLHF.

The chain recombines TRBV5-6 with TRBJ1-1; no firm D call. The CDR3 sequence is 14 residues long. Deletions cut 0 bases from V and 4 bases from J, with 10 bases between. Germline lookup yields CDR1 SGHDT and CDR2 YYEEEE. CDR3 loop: CASSLDLGSTEAFF. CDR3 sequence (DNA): TGTGCCAGCAGCTTGGATTTAGGGAGCACTGAAGCTTTCTTT. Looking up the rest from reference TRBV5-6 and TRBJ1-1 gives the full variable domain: DAGVTQSPTHLIKTRGQQVTLRCSPKSGHDTVSWYQQALGQGPQFIFQYYEEEERQRGNFPDRFSGHQFPNYSSELNVNALLLGDSALYLCASSLDLGSTEAFFGQGTRLTVV.

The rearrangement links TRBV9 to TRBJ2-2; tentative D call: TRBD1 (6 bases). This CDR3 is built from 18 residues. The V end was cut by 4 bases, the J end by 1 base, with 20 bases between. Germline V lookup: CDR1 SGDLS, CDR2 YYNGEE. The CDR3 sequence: CASSPQLGQTLNTGELFF. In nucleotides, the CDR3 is TGTGCCAGCAGCCCACAGTTAGGACAGACCTTGAACACCGGGGAGCTGTTTTTT.

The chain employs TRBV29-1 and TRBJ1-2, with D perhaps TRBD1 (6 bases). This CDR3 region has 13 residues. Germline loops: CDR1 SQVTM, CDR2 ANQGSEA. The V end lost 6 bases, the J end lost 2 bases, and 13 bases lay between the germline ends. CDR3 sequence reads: CSVSQGSNYGYTF. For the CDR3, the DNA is TGCAGCGTATCTCAGGGGTCCAACTATGGCTACACCTTC.

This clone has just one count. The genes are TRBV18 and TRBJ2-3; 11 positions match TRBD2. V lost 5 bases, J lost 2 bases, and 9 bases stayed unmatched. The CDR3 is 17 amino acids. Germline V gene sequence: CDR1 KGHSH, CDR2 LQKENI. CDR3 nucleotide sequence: TGTGCCAGCTCAACTCCTTTACTAGCGGGGGTCACAGATACGCAGTATTTT. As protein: CASSTPLLAGVTDTQYF.

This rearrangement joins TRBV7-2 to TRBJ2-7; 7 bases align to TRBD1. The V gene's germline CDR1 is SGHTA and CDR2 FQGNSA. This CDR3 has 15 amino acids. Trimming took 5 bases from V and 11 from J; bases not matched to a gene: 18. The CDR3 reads CASSPKSHSRDREYF. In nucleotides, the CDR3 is TGTGCCAGCAGCCCCAAGAGTCACTCCCGAGACAGGGAGTACTTC.

CDR3 sequence reads: CASSLTGTSGNYEQYF. CDR3 nucleotide sequence: TGTGCCAGCAGTTTAACCGGGACTAGCGGGAACTACGAGCAGTACTTC. The V gene is TRBV11-2, the J gene TRBJ2-7; 13 bases line up with TRBD2. Unmatched junction bases numbered 8, after V lost 6 bases and J lost 3 bases. The CDR3 is 16 amino acids. Looked up from germline, CDR1 is SGHAT and CDR2 is FQNNGV.

The CDR3: CASSRQGAAEAFF. The CDR3 DNA follows: TGTGCCAGCAGCCGACAGGGGGCGGCTGAAGCTTTCTTT. The chain couples TRBV7-2 to TRBJ1-1; 10 bases match TRBD1. Losses at the gene ends were 5 bases for V and 6 bases for J; bases not matched to a gene: 3. In germline, CDR1 is SGHTA, CDR2 FQGNSA. There are 13 residues in the CDR3.

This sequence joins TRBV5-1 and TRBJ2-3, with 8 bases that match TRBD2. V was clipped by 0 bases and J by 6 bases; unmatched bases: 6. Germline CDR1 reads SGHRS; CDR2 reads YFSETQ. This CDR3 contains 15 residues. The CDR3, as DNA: TGCGCCAGCAGCTTGGACAGTAGCGGGAAGGATACGCAGTATTTT. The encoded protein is CASSLDSSGKDTQYF.

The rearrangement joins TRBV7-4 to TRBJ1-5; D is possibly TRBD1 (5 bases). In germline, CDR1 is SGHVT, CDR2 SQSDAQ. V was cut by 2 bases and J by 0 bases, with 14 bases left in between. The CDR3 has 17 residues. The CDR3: CASSLYQGIYSNQPQHF. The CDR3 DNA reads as TGTGCCAGCAGCTTATACCAGGGCATCTATAGCAATCAGCCCCAGCATTTT.